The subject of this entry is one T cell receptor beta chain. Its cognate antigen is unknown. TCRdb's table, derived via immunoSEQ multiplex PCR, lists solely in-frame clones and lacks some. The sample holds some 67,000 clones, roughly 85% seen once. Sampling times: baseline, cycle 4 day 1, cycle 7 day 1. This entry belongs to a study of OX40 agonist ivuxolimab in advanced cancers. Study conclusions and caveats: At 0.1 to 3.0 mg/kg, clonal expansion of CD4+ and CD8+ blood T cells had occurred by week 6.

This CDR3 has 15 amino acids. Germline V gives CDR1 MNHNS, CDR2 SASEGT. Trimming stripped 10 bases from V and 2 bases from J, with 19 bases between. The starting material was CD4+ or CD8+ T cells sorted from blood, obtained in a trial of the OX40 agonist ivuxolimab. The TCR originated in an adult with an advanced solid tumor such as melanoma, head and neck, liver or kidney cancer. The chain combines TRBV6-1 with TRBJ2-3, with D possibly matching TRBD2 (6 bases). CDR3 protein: CAITTRQAATDTQYF. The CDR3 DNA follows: TGTGCCATTACGACTAGGCAGGCCGCCACAGATACGCAGTATTTT.